A single sample gave rise to the 8 T cell receptor beta chains below, sequenced in a study of identical twins. MiXCR was run by TCRdb on the 5' RACE reads, yielding one entry per CDR3 protein. The table has approximately 530,000 distinct CDR3 sequences, under 25% seen once. The data were also submitted as part of a second study, on yellow fever vaccine responses in identical twins.

Sequenced material: CD4+ T cells sorted from blood. These receptors were obtained from a woman younger than 35 in good health.

The CDR3 DNA sequence: TGTGCCAGCAGCCTATCGCGGGGGGGCGAAGGGGATGAGCAGTTCTTC. The encoded protein is CASSLSRGGEGDEQFF. The chain couples TRBV4-2 to TRBJ2-1; 9 nucleotides line up with TRBD2. From germline, CDR1 is LGHNA and CDR2 YNFKEQ. V was pared by 4 bases and J by 8 bases, with 12 bases of the junction left unmatched. The CDR3 spans 16 residues.

This clonotype was observed a few times. The chain joins TRBV5-1 to TRBJ2-1; 7 bases map to TRBD1. V lost 4 bases and J lost 3; bases outside the gene matches: 10. This CDR3 is built from 16 residues. Germline lookup yields CDR1 SGHRS and CDR2 YFSETQ. CDR3 coding DNA: TGCGCCAGCAGCGCACCAGGGGGATTAGGCTACAATGAGCAGTTCTTC. Translating it yields CASSAPGGLGYNEQFF.

The chain joins TRBV5-1 to TRBJ2-1; 7 nucleotides align to TRBD2. Per the germline V gene, CDR1 is SGHRS and CDR2 is YFSETQ. This CDR3 has 17 amino acids. J lost 0 bases, V lost 2 bases, and 8 bases had no gene match. CDR3 sequence reads: CASSLSPSGTSYNEQFF. The CDR3 DNA reads as TGCGCCAGCAGCTTATCGCCCAGCGGGACCTCCTACAATGAGCAGTTCTTC. The full variable domain, completed using reference TRBV5-1 and TRBJ2-1, is KAGVTQTPRYLIKTRGQQVTLSCSPISGHRSVSWYQQTPGQGLQFLFEYFSETQRNKGNFPGRFSGRQFSNSRSEMNVSTLELGDSALYLCASSLSPSGTSYNEQFFGPGTRLTVL.

This clonotype has more than one count but fewer than ten. The gene calls are TRBV28 and TRBJ2-3; D is perhaps TRBD2 (5 bases). Germline V gene data show CDR1 as MDHEN and CDR2 as SYDVKM. The V and J ends lost 1 base and 9 bases respectively, with 11 bases between them. The CDR3 is made up of 13 amino acids. The CDR3 nucleotides are TGTGCCAGCAGTTTATCCGTGCGGGTAACGCAGTATTTT. It yields the protein CASSLSVRVTQYF.

The sample holds a few counts of this clonotype. The chain joins TRBV12-3 or TRBV12-4 to TRBJ2-5; a weak D match, TRBD2 (5 bases). V was clipped by 7 bases and J by 1 base, with 7 bases between them. The CDR3 contains 12 residues. The CDR3 nucleotides read TGTGCCAGCATGGACTTCCAAGAGACCCAGTACTTC. Translating gives CASMDFQETQYF.

This clonotype was counted only a few times. The gene calls are TRBV11-2 and TRBJ2-7, with D possibly TRBD2 on 6 matching bases. The ends were cut back, 0 bases at V and 3 bases at J, with 9 bases in the middle. The CDR3 is 14 residues long. Germline V gene sequence: CDR1 SGHAT, CDR2 FQNNGV. The CDR3 reads CASSLDGGYYEQYF. The CDR3, as DNA: TGTGCCAGCAGCTTAGATGGGGGGTACTACGAGCAGTACTTC. The whole variable domain, remainder taken from reference TRBV11-2 and TRBJ2-7, is EAGVAQSPRYKIIEKRQSVAFWCNPISGHATLYWYQQILGQGPKLLIQFQNNGVVDDSQLPKDRFSAERLKGVDSTLKIQPAKLEDSAVYLCASSLDGGYYEQYFGPGTRLTVT.

V is TRBV20-1 and J is TRBJ2-2; 8 bases line up with TRBD2. Per germline, CDR1 DFQATT and CDR2 SNEGSKA (reference sequence). V lost 3 bases, J lost 5 bases, and 5 bases stayed unmatched. The CDR3 is 14 amino acids. Here the CDR3 reads CSARGLVTTGELFF. The CDR3 coding sequence is TGCAGTGCTAGGGGACTAGTAACGACCGGGGAGCTGTTTTTT.

This clonotype has more than one count but fewer than ten. This sequence joins TRBV12-3 or TRBV12-4 and TRBJ1-2; 12 nucleotides match TRBD1. V lost 5 bases to trimming and J lost 7 bases; unmatched junction nucleotides: 8. This CDR3 spans 15 amino acids. The CDR3 coding sequence is TGTGCCAGCAGTGAAGCCGGGACAGGGGGCTCTGGCTACACCTTC. Its protein is CASSEAGTGGSGYTF.